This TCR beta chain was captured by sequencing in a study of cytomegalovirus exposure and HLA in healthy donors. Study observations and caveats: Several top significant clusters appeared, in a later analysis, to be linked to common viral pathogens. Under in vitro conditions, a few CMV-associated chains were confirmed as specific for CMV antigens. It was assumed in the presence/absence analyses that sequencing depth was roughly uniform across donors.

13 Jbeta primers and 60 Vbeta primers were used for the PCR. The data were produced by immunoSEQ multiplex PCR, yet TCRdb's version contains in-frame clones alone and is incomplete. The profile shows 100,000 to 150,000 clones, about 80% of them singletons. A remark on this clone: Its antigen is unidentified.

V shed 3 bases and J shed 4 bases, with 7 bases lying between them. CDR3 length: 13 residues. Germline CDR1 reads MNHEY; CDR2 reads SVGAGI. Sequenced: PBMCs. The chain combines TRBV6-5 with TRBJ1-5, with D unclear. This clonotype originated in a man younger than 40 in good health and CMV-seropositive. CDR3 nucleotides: TGTGCCAGCAGTTATCGCAGGAATCAGCCCCAGCATTTT. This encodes CASSYRRNQPQHF.